The 4 T cell receptor beta chains below come from one sample, sequenced in a study of cytomegalovirus exposure and HLA in healthy donors. PCR primers comprised 60 Vbeta and 13 Jbeta primers. Profiled with immunoSEQ multiplex PCR; TCRdb holds only in-frame clones, not every one. This table has about 96,000 clones, about four fifths appearing once. Sequencing input: PBMCs. These receptors were obtained from an older woman in good health and CMV-seropositive.

CDR3 protein: CASSSPLRGDEQFF. CDR3 sequence (DNA): TGTGCCAGCAGTTCACCCTTACGGGGGGATGAGCAGTTCTTC. The rearrangement uses TRBV6-5 and TRBJ2-1; TRBD2 aligns across 7 bases. Germline V gene lookup returns CDR1 MNHEY and CDR2 SVGAGI. V was clipped by 4 bases and J by 8 bases; unmatched bases: 8. This CDR3 comprises 14 residues.

This chain joins TRBV10-3 and TRBJ1-6; D might be TRBD1 (6 bases). The CDR3 totals 14 residues. Germline CDR1 reads ENHRY; CDR2 reads SYGVKD. Trimming left V 5 bases short and J 10 bases short, with 15 bases between. This CDR3 reads CAISYTGSSSPLHF. CDR3 sequence (DNA): TGTGCCATCAGTTACACAGGGTCCAGCTCACCCCTCCACTTT.

V and J are TRBV7-2 and TRBJ2-1, with 11 bases fitting TRBD2. There are 15 residues in the CDR3. V shed 5 bases, J shed 7 bases, and the junction held 7 bases outside the gene matches. CDR1 SGHTA and CDR2 FQGNSA come from the germline V gene. Written as DNA, the CDR3 is TGTGCCAGCAGCAATAGCGGGGGGGCGGGGAATGAGCAGTTCTTC. Amino acid sequence: CASSNSGGAGNEQFF. Using reference TRBV7-2 and TRBJ2-1 for the parts outside the CDR3, the full variable domain is GAGVSQSPSNKVTEKGKDVELRCDPISGHTALYWYRQSLGQGLEFLIYFQGNSAPDKSGLPSDRFSAERTGGSVSTLTIQRTQQEDSAVYLCASSNSGGAGNEQFFGPGTRLTVL.

With regard to this clone: The same CDR3 can be traced to other DNA sequences in this sample. The chain has TRBV18 and TRBJ2-7; TRBD1 is a possible D gene (5 bases). CDR1 is KGHSH, CDR2 LQKENI, per germline. V was shortened by 2 bases and J by 3 bases, with 8 bases between the two germline ends. The CDR3 length is 13 residues. As DNA, the CDR3 is TGTGCCAGCTCACCAGGACAAAACTACGAGCAGTACTTC. It is translated as CASSPGQNYEQYF.